A selection of T cell receptor beta chains follows, all from one sample in a study of OX40 agonist ivuxolimab in advanced cancers. Sequencing used immunoSEQ multiplex PCR; TCRdb keeps in-frame clones, though not all of them. The sample records just under 80,000 clones, 84% being singletons. This specimen was CD4+ or CD8+ T cells sorted from blood, taken in a trial of the OX40 agonist ivuxolimab. The receptors were gathered from an adult with an advanced solid tumor such as melanoma, head and neck, liver or kidney cancer. Each CDR3 is given with its conserved first and last residue. A D gene is named only where the DNA matches it firmly. Clone size is not always given. Where it is, it says once, few, many or a class for expanded clones.

abundance: -
v_gene: TRBV7-2
j_gene: TRBJ1-1
d_gene: -
CDR3nt: TGTGCCAGCAGCCCCCGGGGCACTGAAGCTTTCTTT
CDR3aa: CASSPRGTEAFF

abundance: -
v_gene: TRBV15
j_gene: TRBJ1-2
d_gene: TRBD1
CDR3nt: TGTGCCACCAGCAGAGATCGGGCGGACAGGGTCTATGGCTACACCTTC
CDR3aa: CATSRDRADRVYGYTF

abundance: -
v_gene: TRBV7-9
j_gene: TRBJ1-1
d_gene: -
CDR3nt: TGTGCCAGCAGCTCCCAGGGGACAATGAACACTGAAGCTTTCTTT
CDR3aa: CASSSQGTMNTEAFF

abundance: -
v_gene: TRBV4-1
j_gene: TRBJ2-1
d_gene: -
CDR3nt: TGCGCCAGCAGCCAAACTTCTCTACAGCGGACTCAGTTCGGCAATGAGCAGTTCTTC
CDR3aa: CASSQTSLQRTQFGNEQFF

abundance: few
v_gene: TRBV5-1
j_gene: TRBJ1-5
d_gene: -
CDR3nt: TGCGCCAGCAGCTTTTGGCAGGGCGGTCAGCCCCAGCATTTT
CDR3aa: CASSFWQGGQPQHF

abundance: -
v_gene: TRBV27
j_gene: TRBJ2-1
d_gene: -
CDR3nt: TGTGCCAGCAGCCTGCCATCCCATGAGCAGTTCTTC
CDR3aa: CASSLPSHEQFF

abundance: -
v_gene: TRBV7-9
j_gene: TRBJ2-2
d_gene: TRBD2
CDR3nt: TGTGCCAGCAGCTTCCCTAGCGGGGGCCTTAACACCGGGGAGCTGTTTTTT
CDR3aa: CASSFPSGGLNTGELFF

abundance: few
v_gene: TRBV7-2
j_gene: TRBJ1-1
d_gene: -
CDR3nt: TGTGCCAGCAGCGAGACTCCACGTCCGCAGAACACTGAAGCTTTCTTT
CDR3aa: CASSETPRPQNTEAFF

abundance: -
v_gene: TRBV5-1
j_gene: TRBJ1-4
d_gene: -
CDR3nt: TGCGCCAGCAGCCTATCAGGGACTAATGAAAAACTGTTTTTT
CDR3aa: CASSLSGTNEKLFF

abundance: -
v_gene: TRBV19
j_gene: TRBJ1-4
d_gene: -
CDR3nt: TGTGCCAGTAGTGACCGGGACCTTAATGAAAAACTGTTTTTT
CDR3aa: CASSDRDLNEKLFF

abundance: -
v_gene: TRBV7-9
j_gene: TRBJ2-1
d_gene: TRBD2
CDR3nt: TGTGCCAGCAGTTCCCTGGGGCTAGCGGGAGGGGTACTTTGGGATGAGCAGTTCTTC
CDR3aa: CASSSLGLAGGVLWDEQFF

abundance: -
v_gene: TRBV19
j_gene: TRBJ1-5
d_gene: -
CDR3nt: TGTGCCAGTAGTATTAGGGAGGTGGGTCAGCCCCAGCATTTT
CDR3aa: CASSIREVGQPQHF

abundance: -
v_gene: TRBV19
j_gene: TRBJ1-4
d_gene: TRBD1
CDR3nt: TGTGCCAGTAGTTCCCGGACAGGGGTTAATGAAAAACTGTTTTTT
CDR3aa: CASSSRTGVNEKLFF

abundance: -
v_gene: TRBV5-1
j_gene: TRBJ2-5
d_gene: TRBD1
CDR3nt: TGCGCCAGCAGCCCCCAGACAGGGGAAGAGACCCAGTACTTC
CDR3aa: CASSPQTGEETQYF

abundance: many
v_gene: TRBV9
j_gene: TRBJ2-2
d_gene: TRBD2
CDR3nt: TGTGCCAGCAGCGTAGCAGCGGGAGGAGCCGGGGAGCTGTTTTTT
CDR3aa: CASSVAAGGAGELFF

abundance: -
v_gene: TRBV28
j_gene: TRBJ1-3
d_gene: -
CDR3nt: TGTGCCAGCAGTTCTCACGGCGGGGGGTCTGGAAACACCATATATTTT
CDR3aa: CASSSHGGGSGNTIYF

abundance: -
v_gene: TRBV5-4
j_gene: TRBJ2-3
d_gene: -
CDR3nt: TGTGCCAGCACCCAAAGAGGGGGAGGCACAGATACGCAGTATTTT
CDR3aa: CASTQRGGGTDTQYF

abundance: -
v_gene: TRBV2
j_gene: TRBJ1-6
d_gene: TRBD1
CDR3nt: TGTGCCAGCAGTGAAGCAGAACAGGGGAATTCACCCCTCCACTTT
CDR3aa: CASSEAEQGNSPLHF

abundance: once
v_gene: TRBV29-1
j_gene: TRBJ2-2
d_gene: TRBD2
CDR3nt: TGCAGCGTTGCTGGGCGGGAGCACACCGGGGAGCTGTTTTTT
CDR3aa: CSVAGREHTGELFF

abundance: -
v_gene: TRBV7-2
j_gene: TRBJ1-6
d_gene: -
CDR3nt: TGTGCCAGCAGCCCGAACCAGGGATCCGATTCACCCCTCCACTTT
CDR3aa: CASSPNQGSDSPLHF

abundance: -
v_gene: TRBV6-5
j_gene: TRBJ1-1
d_gene: TRBD1
CDR3nt: TGTGCCAGCGGGGACAGGATGAACACTGAAGCTTTCTTT
CDR3aa: CASGDRMNTEAFF

abundance: -
v_gene: TRBV11-3
j_gene: TRBJ2-7
d_gene: TRBD2
CDR3nt: TGTGCCAGCAGCTCACTAGCGGGGCCTCTCTACGAGCAGTACTTC
CDR3aa: CASSSLAGPLYEQYF

abundance: -
v_gene: TRBV4-1
j_gene: TRBJ2-3
d_gene: -
CDR3nt: TGCGCCAGCAGCCAAGATTTATTTAGGGGGGAACCGAAGACAGATACGCAGTATTTT
CDR3aa: CASSQDLFRGEPKTDTQYF

abundance: -
v_gene: TRBV27
j_gene: TRBJ2-7
d_gene: -
CDR3nt: TGTGCCAGCAGTTGGCATTCCGGTTACGAGCAGTACTTC
CDR3aa: CASSWHSGYEQYF

abundance: -
v_gene: TRBV7-2
j_gene: TRBJ2-1
d_gene: TRBD2
CDR3nt: TGTGCCAGCAGCTTAAATGGTGCGGGAGCGGGGAATGAGCAGTTCTTC
CDR3aa: CASSLNGAGAGNEQFF

abundance: -
v_gene: TRBV14
j_gene: TRBJ2-7
d_gene: TRBD2
CDR3nt: TGTGCCAGCAGCCCGCAGGGGACTAGGGGCTACGAGCAGTACTTC
CDR3aa: CASSPQGTRGYEQYF

abundance: -
v_gene: TRBV5-1
j_gene: TRBJ2-5
d_gene: -
CDR3nt: TGCGCCAGCAGTCCACAGGGCTTTCAAGAGACCCAGTACTTC
CDR3aa: CASSPQGFQETQYF

abundance: -
v_gene: TRBV7-2
j_gene: TRBJ2-7
d_gene: TRBD1
CDR3nt: TGTGCCAGCAGCTTGACGACAGGACAGGGGGCGTCGGAGCAGTACTTC
CDR3aa: CASSLTTGQGASEQYF

abundance: -
v_gene: TRBV30
j_gene: TRBJ1-1
d_gene: TRBD1
CDR3nt: TGTGCCTGGAGTGTAATCGGGACAGGGGTTTCGGTGACTGAAGCTTTCTTT
CDR3aa: CAWSVIGTGVSVTEAFF

abundance: -
v_gene: TRBV4-3
j_gene: TRBJ1-1
d_gene: -
CDR3nt: TGCGCCAGCAGCCGAGCTGGGTCCGTACTTAACACTGAAGCTTTCTTT
CDR3aa: CASSRAGSVLNTEAFF

abundance: -
v_gene: TRBV7-8
j_gene: TRBJ1-1
d_gene: -
CDR3nt: TGTGCCAGCAGCTTACCTCTGAACACTGAAGCTTTCTTT
CDR3aa: CASSLPLNTEAFF

abundance: -
v_gene: TRBV12-5
j_gene: TRBJ1-5
d_gene: -
CDR3nt: TGTGCTAGTGGCCCACTAGGTCCCAATCAGCCCCAGCATTTT
CDR3aa: CASGPLGPNQPQHF

abundance: -
v_gene: TRBV27
j_gene: TRBJ1-1
d_gene: -
CDR3nt: TGTGCCAGCAGTGTCGGACAGAGGAACACTGAAGCTTTCTTT
CDR3aa: CASSVGQRNTEAFF

abundance: -
v_gene: TRBV15
j_gene: TRBJ2-7
d_gene: TRBD1
CDR3nt: TGTGCCACCAGCCCCCCACTAGGAGCACAGGGGGCTACTACTCCGTACGAGCAGTACTTC
CDR3aa: CATSPPLGAQGATTPYEQYF

abundance: -
v_gene: TRBV7-9
j_gene: TRBJ2-5
d_gene: -
CDR3nt: TGTGCCAGCAGGCCCCCGACAGGCCAAGAGACCCAGTACTTC
CDR3aa: CASRPPTGQETQYF

abundance: once
v_gene: TRBV5-1
j_gene: TRBJ2-3
d_gene: TRBD2
CDR3nt: TGCGCCAGCAGCTTGAGGGGACTAGCGGGGGGAACAGATACGCAGTATTTT
CDR3aa: CASSLRGLAGGTDTQYF

abundance: once
v_gene: TRBV7-2
j_gene: TRBJ2-5
d_gene: -
CDR3nt: TGTGCCAGCAGCCCAGAGGGGGGGACAGGTTCTGTGACCCAGTACTTC
CDR3aa: CASSPEGGTGSVTQYF

abundance: -
v_gene: TRBV7-9
j_gene: TRBJ2-2
d_gene: -
CDR3nt: TGTGCCAGCAGCTTTCTAGGACCTAACACCGGGGAGCTGTTTTTT
CDR3aa: CASSFLGPNTGELFF

abundance: -
v_gene: TRBV15
j_gene: TRBJ2-7
d_gene: TRBD1
CDR3nt: TGTGCCACCAGCAGTAGACAGGGGGTAGGGGGGCAGTACTTC
CDR3aa: CATSSRQGVGGQYF

abundance: -
v_gene: TRBV7-9
j_gene: TRBJ1-2
d_gene: -
CDR3nt: TGTGCCAGCAGCTTAGCAGGGGCTGACTATGGCTACACCTTC
CDR3aa: CASSLAGADYGYTF

abundance: -
v_gene: TRBV6-1
j_gene: TRBJ1-1
d_gene: -
CDR3nt: TGTGCCAGCAGTGAAGGCCTGGGGAACACTGAAGCTTTCTTT
CDR3aa: CASSEGLGNTEAFF

abundance: -
v_gene: TRBV12-5
j_gene: TRBJ2-1
d_gene: -
CDR3nt: TGTGCTAGTGGTTTGGCGGACCTAAATGAGCAGTTCTTC
CDR3aa: CASGLADLNEQFF

abundance: -
v_gene: TRBV4-1
j_gene: TRBJ1-6
d_gene: -
CDR3nt: TGCGCCAGCAGCCAAGAGGGAGGGGCTGATTCACCCCTCCACTTT
CDR3aa: CASSQEGGADSPLHF

abundance: -
v_gene: TRBV7-6
j_gene: TRBJ2-1
d_gene: TRBD2
CDR3nt: TGTGCCAGCAGCTTGGTTACAGCGGGGTACAATGAGCAGTTCTTC
CDR3aa: CASSLVTAGYNEQFF

abundance: -
v_gene: TRBV6-1
j_gene: TRBJ2-6
d_gene: -
CDR3nt: TGTGCCAGCACAGACAGGTCCAGGGCCAACGTCCTGACTTTC
CDR3aa: CASTDRSRANVLTF

abundance: -
v_gene: TRBV19
j_gene: TRBJ1-3
d_gene: -
CDR3nt: TGTGCCAGTAGAGATACAGGAACCCACTCTGGAAACACCATATATTTT
CDR3aa: CASRDTGTHSGNTIYF

abundance: -
v_gene: TRBV10-2
j_gene: TRBJ2-7
d_gene: -
CDR3nt: TGCGCCAGCAGAACCGGGACGGAGTCCTACGAGCAGTACTTC
CDR3aa: CASRTGTESYEQYF

abundance: -
v_gene: TRBV27
j_gene: TRBJ1-2
d_gene: -
CDR3nt: TGTGCCAGCGCAAACAACTATGGCTACACCTTC
CDR3aa: CASANNYGYTF

abundance: -
v_gene: TRBV28
j_gene: TRBJ1-4
d_gene: TRBD1
CDR3nt: TGTGCCAGCAGTACGGGACAGGGAGGTGAAAAACTGTTTTTT
CDR3aa: CASSTGQGGEKLFF

abundance: -
v_gene: TRBV9
j_gene: TRBJ1-1
d_gene: -
CDR3nt: TGTGCCAGCAGCGTAGACAGGGCCACTGAAGCTTTCTTT
CDR3aa: CASSVDRATEAFF